A selection of T cell receptor beta chains follows, all from one sample in a study of T cells in Graves' hyperthyroidism and ophthalmopathy. TCRdb used MiXCR to reprocess the multiplex PCR reads, holding one entry per CDR3 protein. Among about 700,000 distinct CDR3 sequences listed, about 45% were seen once. The specimen was peripheral blood or thyroid tissue (not recorded which). Source of these receptors: an adult man with Graves' disease, either hyperthyroidism or ophthalmopathy (not recorded which). Both conserved end residues are part of each CDR3. D genes are given only for firm matches. A clone size is listed for some rows: how often the clone was seen (once, few, many), or a class if it is expanded.

clone_size: -; d_call: -; j_call: TRBJ2-5; v_call: TRBV7-2; cdr3_aa: CASASSRGMDSETQYF; cdr3_nt: TGTGCCAGCGCTAGCTCTCGGGGAATGGATTCGGAGACCCAGTACTTC
clone_size: -; d_call: -; j_call: TRBJ1-2; v_call: TRBV12-3/TRBV12-4; cdr3_aa: CASSFLRRVFTPPYGYTF; cdr3_nt: TGTGCCAGCAGTTTTTTACGCAGGGTCTTTACCCCACCCTACGGCTACACCTTC
clone_size: -; d_call: TRBD1; j_call: TRBJ1-2; v_call: TRBV29-1; cdr3_aa: CSLDRDRNVYGYTF; cdr3_nt: TGCAGCCTCGACAGGGACCGCAATGTCTATGGCTACACCTTC
clone_size: many; d_call: -; j_call: TRBJ1-5; v_call: TRBV5-5; cdr3_aa: CASSLALGGQPQHF; cdr3_nt: TGTGCCAGCAGCTTGGCACTAGGGGGTCAGCCCCAGCATTTT
clone_size: many; d_call: TRBD1; j_call: TRBJ1-1; v_call: TRBV29-1; cdr3_aa: CSVVRGTGNTEAFF; cdr3_nt: TGCAGCGTTGTGAGAGGGACAGGGAACACTGAAGCTTTCTTT
clone_size: many; d_call: TRBD1; j_call: TRBJ1-2; v_call: TRBV12-3/TRBV12-4; cdr3_aa: CASSHYRGGTF; cdr3_nt: TGTGCCAGCAGTCACTACAGGGGGGGCACCTTC
clone_size: many; d_call: -; j_call: TRBJ2-5; v_call: TRBV6-5; cdr3_aa: CASSEVPGVETQYF; cdr3_nt: TGTGCCAGCAGCGAGGTACCGGGGGTGGAGACCCAGTACTTC
clone_size: -; d_call: -; j_call: TRBJ1-1; v_call: TRBV7-9; cdr3_aa: CASGGSPGYTEAFF; cdr3_nt: TGCGCCAGCGGGGGATCCCCTGGGTACACTGAAGCTTTCTTT
clone_size: many; d_call: -; j_call: TRBJ1-2; v_call: TRBV2; cdr3_aa: CASPSGGRLGGYTF; cdr3_nt: TGTGCCAGCCCTTCGGGGGGGAGGCTCGGTGGCTACACCTTC
clone_size: many; d_call: -; j_call: TRBJ1-5; v_call: TRBV10-3; cdr3_aa: CASRDGGYSNQPQHF; cdr3_nt: TGTGCCTCTCGAGACGGAGGATATAGCAATCAGCCCCAGCATTTT
clone_size: -; d_call: -; j_call: TRBJ2-7; v_call: TRBV7-9; cdr3_aa: CASGGMAGSGHEQYF; cdr3_nt: TGTGCCAGCGGCGGGATGGCAGGGAGCGGCCACGAGCAGTACTTC
clone_size: -; d_call: TRBD2; j_call: TRBJ2-2; v_call: TRBV3-1; cdr3_aa: CASSLRLAGGPSGELFF; cdr3_nt: TGTGCCAGCAGCCTACGACTAGCGGGAGGGCCGTCCGGGGAGCTGTTTTTT
clone_size: -; d_call: TRBD1; j_call: TRBJ2-7; v_call: TRBV29-1; cdr3_aa: CSVEASAGGSSYEQYF; cdr3_nt: TGCAGCGTTGAAGCCTCTGCAGGGGGCAGCTCCTACGAGCAGTACTTC
clone_size: -; d_call: TRBD1; j_call: TRBJ1-2; v_call: TRBV2; cdr3_aa: CASRGEDRHGYTF; cdr3_nt: TGTGCCAGCAGGGGGGAGGACAGGCATGGCTACACCTTC
clone_size: few; d_call: TRBD1; j_call: TRBJ2-6; v_call: TRBV20-1; cdr3_aa: CSAPTGFSSGANVLTF; cdr3_nt: TGCAGTGCCCCGACAGGGTTCTCCTCTGGGGCCAACGTCCTGACTTTC
clone_size: -; d_call: -; j_call: TRBJ1-1; v_call: TRBV5-1; cdr3_aa: CASSLVGGGWGTEAFF; cdr3_nt: TGCGCCAGCAGCTTGGTTGGGGGAGGATGGGGCACTGAAGCTTTCTTT
clone_size: many; d_call: -; j_call: TRBJ1-2; v_call: TRBV24-1; cdr3_aa: CATSESEMSGYTF; cdr3_nt: TGTGCCACCAGTGAATCCGAGATGTCTGGCTACACCTTC
clone_size: -; d_call: -; j_call: TRBJ1-2; v_call: TRBV7-8; cdr3_aa: CASSSWGQDGYTF; cdr3_nt: TGTGCCAGCAGCTCGTGGGGGCAGGATGGCTACACCTTC